This is a list of T cell receptor beta chains from one sample in a study of T cells in Graves' hyperthyroidism and ophthalmopathy. TCRdb fed the multiplex PCR reads into MiXCR, producing one record per CDR3 protein. The sample includes some 570,000 distinct CDR3 sequences, 17% seen only once; the top ten take around 17%. The sequencing input was blood. These receptors were obtained from a woman aged 18-29 years with Graves' ophthalmopathy. Each CDR3 is given with its conserved first and last residue. A D gene is named only where the DNA matches it firmly. Size is omitted from some rows. Given values are once, few, many or a class for expanded clones.

TRBJ2-1	TRBV29-1	.	.	TGCAGCGTTGAAGCTTACGGGGGCCTGTTCTTC	CSVEAYGGLFF
TRBJ2-1	TRBV30	many	.	TGTGCCTGGAGTGTACGAGGCGATGAGCAGTTCTTC	CAWSVRGDEQFF
TRBJ2-7	TRBV6-2/TRBV6-3	few	TRBD1	TGTGCCAGCACTCAAGGGACAGGGTGGACGATCGAGCAGTACTTC	CASTQGTGWTIEQYF
TRBJ1-3	TRBV7-8	.	.	TGTGCCAGCAGCTTAGCTTGGCTCTCTGGAAACACCATATATTTT	CASSLAWLSGNTIYF
TRBJ2-6	TRBV19	few	.	TGTGCCAGTAGTATAGATCGGGGATCTGGGGCCAACGTCCTGACTTTC	CASSIDRGSGANVLTF
TRBJ2-1	TRBV2	.	TRBD2	TGTGCCAGCAGAACTAGCGGGGGCTCCTACAGTGAGCAGTTCTTC	CASRTSGGSYSEQFF
TRBJ2-7	TRBV15	.	TRBD2	TGTGCCACCAGCACAAGGACTAGATTAGTCCACGAGCAGTACTTC	CATSTRTRLVHEQYF
TRBJ1-2	TRBV28	many	.	TGTGCCAGCAGTTTAGGTGATAACGCTAACTATGGCTACACCTTC	CASSLGDNANYGYTF
TRBJ1-2	TRBV6-1	.	.	TGTGCCAGCAGTGAAGACTCTTCCGTCTATGGCTACACCTTC	CASSEDSSVYGYTF
TRBJ1-4	TRBV30	few	.	TGTGCCTGGAGGGGTAGGGGCAGACGTGAAAAACTGTTTTTT	CAWRGRGRREKLFF
TRBJ2-1	TRBV11-2	few	TRBD2	TGTGCCAGCAGCCGTACTCAAGCGGGAGGGAATAATGAGCAGTTCTTC	CASSRTQAGGNNEQFF
TRBJ1-4	TRBV5-1	.	TRBD1	TGCGCCAACAGCTCCTCCGGGACAGGAGATGAAAAACTGTTTTTT	CANSSSGTGDEKLFF
TRBJ2-2	TRBV9	few	.	TGTGCCAGCAGCGCGACGCAGAACACCGGGGAGCTGTTTTTT	CASSATQNTGELFF
TRBJ2-1	TRBV10-3	few	TRBD2	TGTGCCATCAGTGAGTTTACTAGCGGGAGGTTCGAGCAGTTCTTC	CAISEFTSGRFEQFF
TRBJ1-1	TRBV4-1	few	.	TGCGCCAGCAGCCAAGTGAGCAGGGCGAACACTGAAGCTTTCTTT	CASSQVSRANTEAFF
TRBJ1-5	TRBV2	few	.	TGTGCCAGCAGTGTGCCTTTCACAGGGACCTCCGTCTATAGCAATCAGCCCCAGCATTTT	CASSVPFTGTSVYSNQPQHF
TRBJ1-1	TRBV19	.	.	TGTGCCAGTAGTATAGGCGGTCGTAGGGCGAACACTGAAGCTTTCTTT	CASSIGGRRANTEAFF